The sequence of this T cell receptor (beta chain) was determined in a study of blood T cell repertoires in COVID-19. Study summary: Samples came from the United States, Italy and Spain, spanning acute and convalescent COVID-19. The cDNA or gDNA used as material had been derived from T cells, B-cell-depleted T cells, or PBMCs.

Trimming took off 5 bases at V and 2 bases at J, with 16 bases between the two ends. Per the germline V gene, CDR1 is SGHDN and CDR2 is FVKESK. This CDR3 comprises 15 residues. In the authors' methods: The assay estimated nucleated cells by amplifying reference gene primers. Here immunoSEQ multiplex PCR was the method, and the copy in TCRdb shows in-frame clones only, minus some. Clonal size and the V and J genes are those of that table, whereas D and trimming came from the DNA. Counted here are 65,000 to 85,000 clones, over 70% occurring once; the ten biggest clones make up approximately 15%. Sequencing was done on a sample of peripheral blood. This sequence was found in a human donor in a cohort sampled during active COVID-19. The chain is built from TRBV14 and TRBJ2-7; D might be TRBD1 (6 bases). The CDR3 region is CASSKQGFATYEQYF. CDR3 DNA: TGTGCCAGCAGCAAGCAGGGGTTCGCTACCTACGAGCAGTACTTC.